This passage covers 13 T cell receptor beta chains from one sample sequenced in a study of OX40 agonist ivuxolimab in advanced cancers. Method: immunoSEQ multiplex PCR; TCRdb's copy keeps in-frame clones and lacks some. This table has about 59,000 clones, roughly 80% appearing once. Specimen: CD4+ or CD8+ T cells sorted from blood, collected in a trial of the OX40 agonist ivuxolimab. The origin of the receptors is an adult with an advanced solid tumor such as melanoma, head and neck, liver or kidney cancer.

The genes are TRBV11-2 and TRBJ2-7; D is perhaps TRBD2 (5 bases). This CDR3 comprises 14 residues. V was trimmed by 5 bases and J by 2 bases, leaving 13 bases between them. Germline V gene sequence: CDR1 SGHAT, CDR2 FQNNGV. In DNA form, the CDR3 reads TGTGCCAGCAGCCCCCCTGAGGGAACCTACGAGCAGTACTTC. Protein sequence: CASSPPEGTYEQYF.

This chain links TRBV6-5 with TRBJ1-5; D not certain. Germline loops: CDR1 MNHEY, CDR2 SVGAGI. With 0 bases removed from V and 6 bases from J, the gap between germline ends came to 6 bases. The CDR3 extends over 13 amino acids. CDR3 coding DNA: TGTGCCAGCAGTTACTCGAAAGGTCAGCCCCAGCATTTT. Amino acid sequence: CASSYSKGQPQHF.

This clone was picked up a small number of times. The J gene is TRBJ1-1, the V gene TRBV7-3; no clear D gene. The V end lost 4 bases, the J end lost 6 bases, and 12 bases lay between the germline ends. Germline CDR1 SGHTA, CDR2 FQGTGA. The CDR3 sequence is 13 residues long. The CDR3 sequence: CASSSPNRAEAFF. The CDR3 DNA reads TGTGCCAGCAGCTCCCCGAATAGAGCTGAAGCTTTCTTT.

The chain links TRBV5-1 to TRBJ2-1; maybe TRBD1 (5 bases). The CDR3 runs 12 residues. V shed 5 bases and J shed 8 bases, with 11 bases lying between them. CDR1 is SGHRS, CDR2 YFSETQ, per germline. Here the CDR3 reads CASRPIGDEQFF. The CDR3 region has the DNA TGCGCCAGCAGGCCCATAGGGGATGAGCAGTTCTTC.

This clone was observed a single time. The chain links TRBV9 to TRBJ2-1; D may be TRBD1 or TRBD2 (6 bases each). Germline CDR1 reads SGDLS; CDR2 reads YYNGEE. V lost 0 bases and J 6 bases, leaving 16 bases between the germline ends. CDR3 size: 16 residues. The CDR3 DNA reads TGTGCCAGCAGCGTAGGTTGGGGGGCTAACCTCAATGAGCAGTTCTTC. Translating it yields CASSVGWGANLNEQFF.

CDR3 bases: TGTGCCAGCAGCCCGTCGGGGCGGGCAAACTATGGCTACACCTTC. As protein: CASSPSGRANYGYTF. The rearrangement joins TRBV11-2 to TRBJ1-2, with a tentative D call TRBD1 (5 bases). Germline-derived CDR1 and CDR2 are SGHAT and FQNNGV. The CDR3 has 15 residues. V lost 5 bases, J lost 2 bases, and 15 bases lay in between.

The chain has TRBV7-2 and TRBJ1-1; D not certain. The CDR3 loop spans 14 amino acids. Germline V gives CDR1 SGHTA, CDR2 FQGNSA. Between the trimmed V and J ends, which lost 4 bases and 1 base, there was a span of 10 bases. The DNA for the CDR3 is TGTGCCAGCAGCTCTCCGACAAGGAACACTGAAGCTTTCTTT. Translation: CASSSPTRNTEAFF.

This clone was observed a single time. The chain recombines TRBV4-1 with TRBJ2-3; weak D call: TRBD2 (5 bases). The ends were cut back, 3 bases at V and 9 bases at J, with 7 bases in the middle. Germline V CDR1 and CDR2: MGHRA, YSYEKL. The CDR3 runs 11 residues. DNA of the CDR3: TGCGCCAGCAGCCAGGACTTCACGCAGTATTTT. This codes for CASSQDFTQYF.

J is TRBJ2-7 and V is TRBV18; TRBD1 is a possible D gene (6 bases). The CDR3 runs to 13 residues. Looked up from germline, CDR1 is KGHSH and CDR2 is LQKENI. V gave up 5 bases and J gave up 6 bases, with 14 bases separating them. The CDR3 bases are TGTGCCAGCTCATCCCGGACAGCCTCCGAGCAGTACTTC. As protein: CASSSRTASEQYF.

V gene TRBV7-2 combines with J gene TRBJ2-5; tentatively, D is TRBD1 (5 bases). Deletions cut 5 bases from V and 1 base from J, with 11 bases between. Germline lookup yields CDR1 SGHTA and CDR2 FQGNSA. The CDR3 extends over 14 amino acids. CDR3 bases: TGTGCCAGCAGCCCTGGACAATTCCAAGAGACCCAGTACTTC. Protein: CASSPGQFQETQYF.

The V and J genes are TRBV7-9 and TRBJ2-7; the match to TRBD2 covers 13 bases. The ends lost 6 bases at V and 3 bases at J; junction bases unmatched: 5. The germline V gene has CDR1 SEHNR and CDR2 FQNEAQ (reference sequence). The CDR3 consists of 15 residues. CDR3 protein: CASSRTSGSVYEQYF. The CDR3 DNA reads as TGTGCCAGCAGTAGGACTAGCGGGAGTGTCTACGAGCAGTACTTC.

V usage is TRBV4-2 and J usage is TRBJ2-5, with TRBD2 identical over 9 bases. The length of the CDR3 is 14 residues. Trimming removed 7 bases from V and 1 base from J; junction bases left unmatched: 4. Germline V gives CDR1 LGHNA, CDR2 YNFKEQ. CDR3 sequence reads: CASTGGRAQETQYF. In DNA, the CDR3 is TGTGCCAGCACCGGCGGGAGGGCCCAAGAGACCCAGTACTTC.

The chain joins TRBV11-2 to TRBJ1-5; D might be TRBD1 (5 bases). The CDR3 contains 13 residues. The V end was cut by 5 bases, the J end by 1 base, with 6 bases between. CDR1 SGHAT and CDR2 FQNNGV come from the germline V gene. The CDR3 is CASSAGSNQPQHF. The CDR3, as DNA: TGTGCCAGCAGCGCAGGGAGCAATCAGCCCCAGCATTTT.